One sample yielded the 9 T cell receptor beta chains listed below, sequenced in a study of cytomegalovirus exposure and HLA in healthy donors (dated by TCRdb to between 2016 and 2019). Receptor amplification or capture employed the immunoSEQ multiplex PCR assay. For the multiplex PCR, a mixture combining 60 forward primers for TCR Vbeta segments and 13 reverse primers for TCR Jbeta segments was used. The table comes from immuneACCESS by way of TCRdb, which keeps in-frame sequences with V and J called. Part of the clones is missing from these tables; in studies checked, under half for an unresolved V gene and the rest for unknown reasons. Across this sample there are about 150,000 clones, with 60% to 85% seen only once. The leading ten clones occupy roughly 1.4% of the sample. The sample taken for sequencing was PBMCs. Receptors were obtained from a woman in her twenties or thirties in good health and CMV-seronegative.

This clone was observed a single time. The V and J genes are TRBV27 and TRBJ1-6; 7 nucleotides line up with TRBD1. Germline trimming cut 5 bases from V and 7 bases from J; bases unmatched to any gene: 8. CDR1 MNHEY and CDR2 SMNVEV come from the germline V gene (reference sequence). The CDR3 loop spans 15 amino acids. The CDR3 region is CASSPPDRSNSPLHF. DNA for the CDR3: TGTGCCAGCAGTCCTCCGGACAGGAGCAATTCACCCCTCCACTTT.

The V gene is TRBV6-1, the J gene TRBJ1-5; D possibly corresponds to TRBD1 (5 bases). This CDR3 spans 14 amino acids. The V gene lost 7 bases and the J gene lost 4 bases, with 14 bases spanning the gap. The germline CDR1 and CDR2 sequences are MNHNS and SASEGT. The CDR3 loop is CASTGVGVNQPQHF. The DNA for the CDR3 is TGTGCCAGCACGGGGGTTGGAGTGAATCAGCCCCAGCATTTT.

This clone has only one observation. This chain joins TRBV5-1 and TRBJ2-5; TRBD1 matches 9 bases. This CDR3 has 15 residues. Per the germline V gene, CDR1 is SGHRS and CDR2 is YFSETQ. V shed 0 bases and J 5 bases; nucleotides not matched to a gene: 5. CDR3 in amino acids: CASSLGDRDGETQYF. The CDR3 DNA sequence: TGCGCCAGCAGCTTGGGGGACAGGGACGGGGAGACCCAGTACTTC.

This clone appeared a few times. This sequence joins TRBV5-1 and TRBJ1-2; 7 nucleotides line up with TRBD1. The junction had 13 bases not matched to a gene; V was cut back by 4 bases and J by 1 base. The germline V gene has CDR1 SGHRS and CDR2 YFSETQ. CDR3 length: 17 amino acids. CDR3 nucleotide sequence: TGCGCCAGCAGCCCCATCGGGACAGCGAGAAGTAACTATGGCTACACCTTC. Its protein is CASSPIGTARSNYGYTF.

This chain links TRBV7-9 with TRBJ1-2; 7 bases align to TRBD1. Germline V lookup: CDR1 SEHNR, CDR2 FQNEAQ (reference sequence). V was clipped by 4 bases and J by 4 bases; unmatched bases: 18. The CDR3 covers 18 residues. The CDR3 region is CASSSTGQTFAKGYGYTF. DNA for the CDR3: TGTGCCAGCAGCTCCACGGGACAGACCTTCGCTAAGGGCTATGGCTACACCTTC.

The CDR3 reads CASSPRKTGSIMNTEAFF. CDR3 DNA: TGTGCCAGTAGTCCCCGAAAGACAGGGTCGATAATGAACACTGAAGCTTTCTTT. This sequence joins TRBV19 and TRBJ1-1; 7 bases line up with TRBD1. V lost 5 bases, J lost 0 bases, and 15 bases stayed unmatched. The CDR3 runs 18 residues. CDR1 and CDR2 from the germline V gene are LNHDA and SQIVND (reference sequence).

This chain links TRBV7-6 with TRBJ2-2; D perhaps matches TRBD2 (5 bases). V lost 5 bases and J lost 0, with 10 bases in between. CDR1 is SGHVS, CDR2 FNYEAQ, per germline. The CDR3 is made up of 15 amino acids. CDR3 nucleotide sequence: TGTGCCAGCAGCCCCCGGGGTACGAACACCGGGGAGCTGTTTTTT. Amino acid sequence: CASSPRGTNTGELFF.

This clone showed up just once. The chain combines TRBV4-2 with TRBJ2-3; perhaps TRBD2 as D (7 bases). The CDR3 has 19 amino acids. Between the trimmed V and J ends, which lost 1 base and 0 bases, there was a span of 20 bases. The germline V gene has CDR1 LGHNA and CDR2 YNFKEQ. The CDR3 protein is CASSQGILRGPSSTDTQYF. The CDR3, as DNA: TGTGCCAGCAGCCAAGGTATCCTGCGGGGGCCCTCTAGCACAGATACGCAGTATTTT.

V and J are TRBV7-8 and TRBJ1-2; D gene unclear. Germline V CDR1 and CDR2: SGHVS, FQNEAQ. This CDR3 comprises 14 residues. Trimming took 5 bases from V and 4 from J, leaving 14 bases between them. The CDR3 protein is CASSPDPGFYGYTF. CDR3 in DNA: TGTGCCAGCAGCCCTGACCCAGGCTTCTATGGCTACACCTTC.